Below, 23 T cell receptor beta chains from the same sample are listed, as sequenced in a study of TIL therapy for anti-PD-1-resistant metastatic lung cancer (dated by TCRdb to about 2021). TCR beta CDR3 regions were amplified from genomic DNA by bias-controlled multiplex PCR with the immunoSEQ v3 hsTCRB kit. TCRdb's version of the immuneACCESS table is confined to in-frame rearrangements and falls short of the full clone set. An unresolved V gene accounts for under half of the shortfall where checked; the remainder is of unknown origin. The sample includes 50,000 or so clones, with about 80% observed a single time. The leading ten clones occupy 4.5% to 5.5% of the sample. The time point label corresponds to: pre-treatment sample, taken before nivolumab and TIL therapy. Sequencing used blood, obtained at baseline. Receptors originate from a woman aged 30 to 85 with non-small cell lung cancer.

The genes are TRBV7-2 and TRBJ2-7, with D hard to call. This CDR3 is 15 amino acids long. Germline loops: CDR1 SGHTA, CDR2 FQGNSA. The V end lost 2 bases, the J end lost 1 base, and 12 bases lay between the germline ends. The CDR3 region has the DNA TGTGCCAGCAGCTTACTGGGGATGGGGTCCTACGAGCAGTACTTC. This translates into CASSLLGMGSYEQYF.

V and J are TRBV29-1 and TRBJ1-4; tentatively, D is TRBD1 (6 bases). There are 14 residues in the CDR3. The ends were cut back, 6 bases at V and 5 bases at J, with 16 bases in the middle. Per the germline V gene, CDR1 is SQVTM and CDR2 is ANQGSEA. Here the CDR3 reads CSVGGGLENEKLFF. The CDR3 nucleotides read TGCAGCGTAGGGGGGGGGCTGGAAAATGAAAAACTGTTTTTT.

V usage is TRBV5-1 and J usage is TRBJ1-1; D unclear. From germline, CDR1 is SGHRS and CDR2 YFSETQ. V lost 3 bases to trimming and J lost 0 bases, with 6 bases between them. This CDR3 is built from 13 residues. The chain's CDR3 is CASSSQLNTEAFF. The DNA for the CDR3 is TGCGCCAGCAGCTCACAGCTGAACACTGAAGCTTTCTTT.

This clone has more than one count but fewer than ten. CDR3 region: CASSLSQGEVGEQYF. The CDR3 nucleotides read TGCGCCAGCAGCTTGAGTCAGGGGGAAGTCGGCGAGCAGTACTTC. This rearrangement joins TRBV5-1 to TRBJ2-7, with 7 bases that match TRBD1. Germline lookup yields CDR1 SGHRS and CDR2 YFSETQ. V shed 1 base and J 6 bases; nucleotides not matched to a gene: 10. This CDR3 spans 15 amino acids.

This chain connects TRBV5-5 to TRBJ1-2; D not certain. The CDR3 runs 14 residues. Per germline, CDR1 SGHKS and CDR2 YYEKEE (reference sequence). Trimming stripped 2 bases from V and 4 bases from J, with 12 bases between. This CDR3 reads CASSFRTGFYGYTF. CDR3 nucleotides: TGTGCCAGCAGCTTCCGAACGGGCTTCTATGGCTACACCTTC.

This clone was recorded a few times. The rearrangement joins TRBV7-9 to TRBJ2-7, with 8 bases fitting TRBD1. The V gene's germline CDR1 is SEHNR and CDR2 FQNEAQ (reference sequence). The V and J ends lost 1 base and 2 bases, in that order; junction bases with no gene match: 4. This CDR3 has 15 residues. CDR3 nucleotides: TGTGCCAGCAGCTTAGTGGAACAGGGGGCCTACGAGCAGTACTTC. Translated: CASSLVEQGAYEQYF.

This clone was recorded a few times. The chain is built from TRBV7-9 and TRBJ2-7, with 11 bases fitting TRBD1. J lost 2 bases, V lost 5 bases, and 5 bases had no gene match. The germline V gene encodes CDR1 SEHNR and CDR2 FQNEAQ (reference sequence). The CDR3 has 15 residues. CDR3 sequence: CASSPPGQGAYEQYF. CDR3 nucleotide sequence: TGTGCCAGCAGCCCACCGGGACAGGGGGCCTACGAGCAGTACTTC. Looking up the rest from reference TRBV7-9 and TRBJ2-7 gives the full variable domain: DTGVSQNPRHKITKRGQNVTFRCDPISEHNRLYWYRQTLGQGPEFLTYFQNEAQLEKSRLLSDRFSAERPKGSFSTLEIQRTEQGDSAMYLCASSPPGQGAYEQYFGPGTRLTVT.

This clone was detected a few times. The V and J genes are TRBV6-1 and TRBJ1-6; D ambiguous. Germline lookup yields CDR1 MNHNS and CDR2 SASEGT. V was shortened by 2 bases and J by 8 bases, with 13 bases between the two germline ends. The CDR3 extends over 15 amino acids. The CDR3 is CASSERDLRDSPLHF. The CDR3 nucleotides are TGTGCCAGCAGTGAACGTGACCTAAGGGATTCACCCCTCCACTTT.

J is TRBJ2-7 and V is TRBV5-4; D could derive from TRBD1 or TRBD2 (7 bases each). Trimming stripped 4 bases from V and 4 bases from J, with 15 bases between. Germline V gives CDR1 SGHNT, CDR2 YYREEE (reference sequence). The CDR3 has 14 residues. The CDR3 DNA is TGTGCCAGCAGCCAAGGTCAGGGGGGGTACGAGCAGTACTTC. The encoded protein is CASSQGQGGYEQYF.

The rearrangement joins TRBV9 to TRBJ2-7; TRBD1 aligns across 8 bases. V lost 3 bases to trimming and J lost 5 bases; unmatched junction nucleotides: 10. The CDR3 totals 15 residues. The germline V gene encodes CDR1 SGDLS and CDR2 YYNGEE. The CDR3 DNA follows: TGTGCCAGCAGCGCCATGGCAGGGGGCTACAACGAGCAGTACTTC. Its translation: CASSAMAGGYNEQYF.

The chain employs TRBV7-8 and TRBJ2-1; 12 bases are a match to TRBD2. In germline, CDR1 is SGHVS, CDR2 FQNEAQ. The CDR3 is 16 amino acids. Unmatched junction bases numbered 7, after V lost 3 bases and J lost 7 bases. CDR3 protein: CASSFPGLAGINEQFF. CDR3 nucleotides: TGTGCCAGCAGCTTCCCCGGACTAGCGGGAATAAATGAGCAGTTCTTC.

This rearrangement joins TRBV6-1 to TRBJ2-6; 7 nucleotides line up with TRBD1. After removal of 4 bases from V and 0 bases from J, the junction contained 3 bases not matched to a gene. This CDR3 spans 16 amino acids. Germline V gives CDR1 MNHNS, CDR2 SASEGT. The CDR3 coding sequence is TGTGCCAGCAGTGGACAGGGTCACTCTGGGGCCAACGTCCTGACTTTC. Protein product: CASSGQGHSGANVLTF.

This clone showed up just once. The CDR3 spells CASSSQLDPDTQYF. DNA of the CDR3: TGTGCCAGCAGCTCCCAGCTGGACCCAGATACGCAGTATTTT. This chain connects TRBV5-4 to TRBJ2-3, with unresolved D. V shed 3 bases and J shed 4 bases, with 12 bases lying between them. This CDR3 is 14 amino acids long. Germline assignment: CDR1 SGHNT and CDR2 YYREEE (reference sequence).

The chain links TRBV5-1 to TRBJ2-1; D might be TRBD1 (6 bases). Per germline, CDR1 SGHRS and CDR2 YFSETQ. CDR3 length: 14 amino acids. V dropped 4 bases and J dropped 1 base, with 9 bases sitting between them. CDR3 sequence: CASSTDRSYNEQFF. CDR3 DNA sequence: TGCGCCAGCAGCACGGACAGATCCTACAATGAGCAGTTCTTC.

This clone turned up a few times. The J gene is TRBJ2-1, the V gene TRBV5-1; 12 nucleotides match TRBD2. Germline lookup yields CDR1 SGHRS and CDR2 YFSETQ. This CDR3 spans 18 amino acids. Trimming took 4 bases from V and 0 from J; bases not matched to a gene: 8. CDR3: CASSVGLAGRSSYNEQFF. CDR3 sequence (DNA): TGCGCCAGCAGCGTCGGACTAGCGGGACGTAGCTCCTACAATGAGCAGTTCTTC.

V usage is TRBV5-1 and J usage is TRBJ1-4; 10 bases are shared with TRBD1. Germline V gives CDR1 SGHRS, CDR2 YFSETQ. J gave up 8 bases and V 0 bases, and 7 bases lay outside the gene matches. The CDR3 has 16 residues. CDR3 DNA: TGCGCCAGCAGCTTGGCTCCGGGACAGGGGAACGAAAAACTGTTTTTT. It yields the protein CASSLAPGQGNEKLFF.

The rearrangement uses TRBV13 and TRBJ2-2; no definite D call. The germline V gene has CDR1 PRHDT and CDR2 FYEKMQ (reference sequence). The CDR3 is 12 amino acids. V was shortened by 4 bases and J by 9 bases, with 9 bases between the two germline ends. The CDR3 loop is CASSWSGRELFF. CDR3 coding DNA: TGTGCCAGCAGCTGGTCGGGCAGGGAGCTGTTTTTT.

The chain uses TRBV29-1 and TRBJ2-5; the match to TRBD1 covers 7 bases. The CDR3 is 15 residues long. V was clipped by 4 bases and J by 9 bases; unmatched bases: 17. From germline, CDR1 is SQVTM and CDR2 ANQGSEA. The DNA for the CDR3 is TGCAGCGTTGGGGCCGGGACAGCCCTAAGTGGGGCCCAGTACTTC. Protein sequence: CSVGAGTALSGAQYF.

The genes are TRBV7-9 and TRBJ2-4; 11 bases agree with TRBD1. The CDR3 is 16 amino acids. V was pared by 5 bases and J by 2 bases, with 5 bases of the junction left unmatched. CDR1 is SEHNR, CDR2 FQNEAQ, per germline (reference sequence). This CDR3 reads CASSNRDRGTKNIQYF. CDR3 nucleotide sequence: TGTGCCAGCAGCAATCGGGACAGGGGGACCAAAAACATTCAGTACTTC.

This sequence joins TRBV7-9 and TRBJ1-1, with D unclear. Trimming pared 1 base from V and 2 bases from J, leaving 2 bases between. Germline CDR1 reads SEHNR; CDR2 reads FQNEAQ (reference sequence). CDR3 length: 12 residues. The CDR3 reads CASSLVNTEAFF. The CDR3 DNA reads TGTGCCAGCAGCTTAGTAAACACTGAAGCTTTCTTT.

The genes are TRBV9 and TRBJ2-1; possible D gene TRBD1, 5 bases. The CDR3 runs to 15 residues. The V and J ends lost 0 bases and 2 bases respectively, with 9 bases between them. Germline lookup yields CDR1 SGDLS and CDR2 YYNGEE. The CDR3 loop reads CASSVGQGTYNEQFF. The CDR3 DNA reads as TGTGCCAGCAGCGTAGGGCAGGGTACCTACAATGAGCAGTTCTTC.

This clone occurred once. The gene calls are TRBV9 and TRBJ1-6, with D perhaps TRBD1 (5 bases). The length of the CDR3 is 15 residues. The V gene lost 3 bases and the J gene lost 7 bases, with 14 bases spanning the gap. Germline CDR1 and CDR2: SGDLS and YYNGEE. CDR3 sequence: CASSDKGALNSPLHF. CDR3 nucleotides: TGTGCCAGCAGCGACAAAGGGGCCCTCAATTCACCCCTCCACTTT. Filled out from reference TRBV9 and TRBJ1-6, the complete variable domain reads DSGVTQTPKHLITATGQRVTLRCSPRSGDLSVYWYQQSLDQGLQFLIQYYNGEERAKGNILERFSAQQFPDLHSELNLSSLELGDSALYFCASSDKGALNSPLHFGNGTRLTVT.

The V gene is TRBV11-2, the J gene TRBJ1-1, with a tentative D call TRBD1 (5 bases). The germline CDR1 and CDR2 sequences are SGHAT and FQNNGV. There are 15 residues in the CDR3. The V and J ends lost 5 bases and 0 bases respectively, with 13 bases between them. The CDR3 loop reads CASSPGGTVNTEAFF. Here the CDR3 DNA reads TGTGCCAGCAGCCCCGGGGGGACGGTGAACACTGAAGCTTTCTTT.